One and the same sample provided the 31 T cell receptor beta chains below, sequenced in a study of glioma-infiltrating T cells after dendritic cell vaccination. Generated by immunoSEQ multiplex PCR, the TCRdb table keeps only in-frame clones and is missing some. The sample has some 38,000 clones; approximately 82% are singletons. The material sequenced was blood, taken before dendritic cell vaccination. The receptors derive from a human donor with glioblastoma.

The rearrangement links TRBV28 to TRBJ2-1; 8 bases fit TRBD2. The CDR3 spans 15 residues. Germline V lookup: CDR1 MDHEN, CDR2 SYDVKM. The ends lost 2 bases at V and 2 bases at J; junction bases unmatched: 2. The CDR3 spells CASSLTGGPYNEQFF. In DNA, the CDR3 is TGTGCCAGCAGTTTAACGGGGGGGCCCTACAATGAGCAGTTCTTC.

In DNA form, the CDR3 reads TGTGCCAGCAAAAGGGGGCTACGTGACTATGGCTACACCTTC. It yields the protein CASKRGLRDYGYTF. This rearrangement joins TRBV6-5 to TRBJ1-2, with TRBD1 matching 7 bases. This CDR3 contains 14 residues. Germline CDR1 reads MNHEY; CDR2 reads SVGAGI. The junction had 8 bases not matched to a gene; V was cut back by 7 bases and J by 3 bases.

This clone came up a few times. The germline gene is not matched at one end of the junction; a read error may be the cause. The sample has other DNA sequences that encode this CDR3 too. This sequence joins TRBV4-3 and TRBJ1-6; no clear D. From germline, CDR1 is LGHNA and CDR2 YSLEER. The CDR3 spans 19 residues. CDR3 sequence (DNA): TGCGCCAGCAGCCAAGAGCATGGGCTGATGAGCTCCTATAATTCCCCCCTCCACTTT. As protein: CASSQEHGLMSSYNSPLHF.

CDR3 sequence (DNA): TGCGCCAGCAGTCCCGAGGATAGCTCCTACAATGAGCAGTTCTTC. Encoded protein: CASSPEDSSYNEQFF. The chain employs TRBV5-1 and TRBJ2-1; D call uncertain. Germline V gene sequence: CDR1 SGHRS, CDR2 YFSETQ. The CDR3 length is 15 residues. Trimming pared 5 bases from V and 0 bases from J, leaving 12 bases between.

The rearrangement links TRBV4-2 to TRBJ2-3; 12 bases fit TRBD2. The CDR3 contains 16 residues. Germline-derived CDR1 and CDR2 are LGHNA and YNFKEQ. The junction had 3 bases not matched to a gene; V was cut back by 0 bases and J by 5 bases. The CDR3 region has the DNA TGTGCCAGCAGCCAAGATCTAGCGGGGGGGCTAGATACGCAGTATTTT. It encodes CASSQDLAGGLDTQYF.

The chain joins TRBV6-6 to TRBJ2-2; D is perhaps TRBD1 (6 bases). Germline V gives CDR1 MNHNY, CDR2 SVGAGI (reference sequence). V lost 5 bases to trimming and J lost 0 bases, with 10 bases between them. This CDR3 comprises 15 residues. The CDR3 region is CASSMDSTNTGELFF. In DNA, the CDR3 is TGTGCCAGCAGTATGGACAGTACGAACACCGGGGAGCTGTTTTTT.

The CDR3 loop is CASSESGVGNEQYF. In nucleotides, the CDR3 is TGTGCCAGCAGTGAATCAGGGGTGGGCAACGAGCAGTACTTC. The chain has TRBV2 and TRBJ2-7; tentatively, D is TRBD1 (6 bases). Trimming took 2 bases from V and 5 from J, leaving 13 bases between them. The germline V gene encodes CDR1 SNHLY and CDR2 FYNNEI. This CDR3 region has 14 residues.

The V gene is TRBV27, the J gene TRBJ1-2; D might be TRBD1 (5 bases). V was clipped by 6 bases and J by 8 bases, with 19 bases between them. CDR1 MNHEY and CDR2 SMNVEV come from the germline V gene (reference sequence). The CDR3 runs to 14 residues. This chain's CDR3 is CASSLGQGGGGYTF. CDR3 sequence (DNA): TGTGCCAGCAGCTTAGGCCAGGGAGGAGGGGGCTACACCTTC.

The chain recombines TRBV4-2 with TRBJ2-5; 7 positions agree with TRBD2. There are 14 residues in the CDR3. With V trimmed by 4 bases and J by 5 bases, 7 bases remained unmatched. Looked up from germline, CDR1 is LGHNA and CDR2 is YNFKEQ. The CDR3 sequence: CASSLRGGRETQYF. Written as DNA, the CDR3 is TGTGCCAGCAGCCTACGCGGGGGTCGGGAGACCCAGTACTTC.

In DNA form, the CDR3 reads TGTGCCAGCAGCGCCTCCCTCCGGGACAGGGGCGATGGCTACACCTTC. The encoded protein is CASSASLRDRGDGYTF. This chain joins TRBV9 and TRBJ1-2; 10 bases fit TRBD1. The CDR3 totals 16 residues. V trimming: 3 bases; J trimming: 6 bases; junction bases outside the gene matches: 11. CDR1 is SGDLS and CDR2 is YYNGEE in the germline V gene.

This clone was counted between two and nine times. Sequence at one end of the junction differs from germline and may be a read error. The chain combines TRBV6-6 with TRBJ2-7; TRBD2 agrees at 10 bases. The germline V gene has CDR1 MNHNY and CDR2 SVGAGI (reference sequence). The CDR3 spans 15 residues. The DNA for the CDR3 is TGTGCCAGCACCGAACTAGCGGGGACCTCCCACGAGCAGTACTTC. It codes for CASTELAGTSHEQYF.

This clone was detected once. This chain connects TRBV2 to TRBJ2-7; 7 positions match TRBD2. Losses at the gene ends were 9 bases for V and 5 bases for J; bases not matched to a gene: 16. In germline, CDR1 is SNHLY, CDR2 FYNNEI. The CDR3 contains 15 residues. The CDR3 DNA is TGTGCCAGAGAATCGTCAATGGGGGGGAAGGACGAGCAGTACTTC. It codes for CARESSMGGKDEQYF.

In DNA form, the CDR3 reads TGTGCCAGCAGTCCAAACACTGAAGCTTTCTTT. The encoded protein is CASSPNTEAFF. The chain carries TRBV13 and TRBJ1-1; D remains ambiguous. V was cut by 6 bases and J by 2 bases, with 4 bases left in between. Per germline, CDR1 PRHDT and CDR2 FYEKMQ (reference sequence). CDR3 length equals 11 residues.

This clone has just one count. The chain employs TRBV5-1 and TRBJ2-7; the match to TRBD1 covers 8 bases. The CDR3 is 16 amino acids. Trimming at V came to 0 bases and at J to 0 bases, leaving 5 bases not matched to a gene. Germline V gives CDR1 SGHRS, CDR2 YFSETQ. The CDR3 DNA reads TGCGCCAGCAGCTTGGGGGACAGGAGCCGCTCCTACGAGCAGTACTTC. It specifies CASSLGDRSRSYEQYF.

The CDR3: CATYSSSYEQYF. The CDR3 coding sequence is TGTGCCACCTATTCGAGCTCCTACGAGCAGTACTTC. This chain joins TRBV27 and TRBJ2-7; the D is unclear. CDR1 MNHEY and CDR2 SMNVEV come from the germline V gene (reference sequence). The CDR3 length is 12 residues. V lost 10 bases, J lost 0 bases, and 10 bases lay in between.

This clone was counted between two and nine times. The chain joins TRBV6-5 to TRBJ2-3; D ambiguous. The V end was cut by 8 bases, the J end by 1 base, with 7 bases between. Germline assignment: CDR1 MNHEY and CDR2 SVGAGI. The length of the CDR3 is 12 residues. Here the CDR3 reads CASSGGTDTQYF. The CDR3 bases are TGTGCCAGCTCAGGCGGCACAGATACGCAGTATTTT.

This rearrangement joins TRBV6-5 to TRBJ2-7; TRBD2 is a possible D gene (5 bases). The assigned J gene may be wrong: the sequence end matches TRBJ2-1 better. Germline lookup yields CDR1 MNHEY and CDR2 SVGAGI. The CDR3 loop spans 15 amino acids. CDR3: CASSYGGSSYNEQFF. CDR3 sequence (DNA): TGTGCCAGCAGTTACGGTGGGAGCTCCTACAATGAGCAGTTCTTC.

This clone was seen once. V and J are TRBV19 and TRBJ1-6, with 7 bases that match TRBD1. J was trimmed by 10 bases and V by 5 bases; bases with no gene match: 5. The CDR3 is 13 residues long. The germline CDR1 and CDR2 sequences are LNHDA and SQIVND (reference sequence). In nucleotides, the CDR3 is TGTGCCAGTAGTGTAACCAGGGGGTCACCCCTCCACTTT. Its protein is CASSVTRGSPLHF. Based on the CDR3 plus reference TRBV19 and TRBJ1-6, the full variable domain is DGGITQSPKYLFRKEGQNVTLSCEQNLNHDAMYWYRQDPGQGLRLIYYSQIVNDFQKGDIAEGYSVSREKKESFPLTVTSAQKNPTAFYLCASSVTRGSPLHFGNGTRLTVT.

This sequence joins TRBV7-6 and TRBJ2-2, with D possibly matching TRBD2 (5 bases). There are 14 residues in the CDR3. Deletions cut 3 bases from V and 6 bases from J, with 11 bases between. The germline V gene has CDR1 SGHVS and CDR2 FNYEAQ. The CDR3 reads CASSFGSVAGELFF. The DNA of the CDR3 is TGTGCCAGCAGCTTCGGTAGCGTGGCCGGGGAGCTGTTTTTT.

The J gene is TRBJ2-1, the V gene TRBV18; maybe TRBD1 (6 bases). Germline CDR1 KGHSH, CDR2 LQKENI. CDR3 length: 18 amino acids. Trimming pared 2 bases from V and 5 bases from J, leaving 22 bases between. DNA for the CDR3: TGTGCCAGCTCACCAACCTACCTAGAAAAAACAGGGAACAATGAGCAGTTCTTC. Its translation is CASSPTYLEKTGNNEQFF.

V is TRBV7-6 and J is TRBJ1-3; 7 bases agree with TRBD1. Per germline, CDR1 SGHVS and CDR2 FNYEAQ. CDR3 length: 16 amino acids. Trimming cost V 1 base and J 3 bases; bases outside gene matches: 6. CDR3 sequence (DNA): TGTGCCAGCAGCTTAGAAGGGCACAGGGGTGGAAACACCATATATTTT. Its translation is CASSLEGHRGGNTIYF.

V and J are TRBV5-1 and TRBJ2-7, with D tentatively TRBD2 (7 bases). The CDR3 extends over 15 amino acids. Germline V gene lookup returns CDR1 SGHRS and CDR2 YFSETQ. Trimming took off 6 bases at V and 1 base at J, with 17 bases between the two ends. Written as DNA, the CDR3 is TGCGCCAGCACCTGGGGGGGCTCGGCGTCCTACGAGCAGTACTTC. Its translation: CASTWGGSASYEQYF.

This chain connects TRBV11-2 to TRBJ1-6, with D possibly TRBD1 on 6 matching bases. The length of the CDR3 is 14 residues. In germline, CDR1 is SGHAT, CDR2 FQNNGV. Between the trimmed V and J ends, which lost 3 bases and 7 bases, there was a span of 10 bases. In DNA form, the CDR3 reads TGTGCCAGCAGCTTGGCAGGGGAAAATTCACCCCTCCACTTT. Its translation is CASSLAGENSPLHF.

The chain employs TRBV9 and TRBJ1-6, with a possible D match to TRBD1 (6 bases). Trimming cost V 0 bases and J 10 bases, with 8 bases left between them. This CDR3 contains 13 residues. Germline assignment: CDR1 SGDLS and CDR2 YYNGEE. Here the CDR3 reads CASSVGTASPLHF. The CDR3 nucleotides read TGTGCCAGCAGCGTAGGGACAGCATCACCCCTCCACTTT. Full variable domain (missing parts from reference TRBV9 and TRBJ1-6): DSGVTQTPKHLITATGQRVTLRCSPRSGDLSVYWYQQSLDQGLQFLIQYYNGEERAKGNILERFSAQQFPDLHSELNLSSLELGDSALYFCASSVGTASPLHFGNGTRLTVT.

This chain uses TRBV5-1 with TRBJ2-2; the match to TRBD1 covers 8 bases. Looked up from germline, CDR1 is SGHRS and CDR2 is YFSETQ. V dropped 2 bases and J dropped 3; count of bases not matched to a gene: 3. CDR3 length equals 15 residues. The CDR3 sequence is CASSFETGDTGELFF. The CDR3 DNA is TGCGCCAGCAGCTTCGAGACAGGGGACACCGGGGAGCTGTTTTTT.

This rearrangement joins TRBV7-3 to TRBJ2-1, with D possibly being TRBD2 (6 bases). This CDR3 has 15 amino acids. The V gene lost 3 bases and the J gene lost 9 bases, with 18 bases spanning the gap. Germline V lookup: CDR1 SGHTA, CDR2 FQGTGA. In DNA form, the CDR3 reads TGTGCCAGCAGCTTTTCCGATACTCGGGGGAGTGAGCAGTTCTTC. This encodes CASSFSDTRGSEQFF.

The chain is built from TRBV5-1 and TRBJ2-5, with D maybe TRBD2 (7 bases). Germline V gene sequence: CDR1 SGHRS, CDR2 YFSETQ. Trimming removed 4 bases from V and 8 bases from J, with 21 bases in between. CDR3 length: 15 residues. The CDR3 sequence is CASSKGGVHSDTQYF. For the CDR3, the DNA is TGCGCCAGCAGCAAGGGGGGGGTACATTCTGACACCCAGTACTTC. Together with reference TRBV5-1 and TRBJ2-5, the CDR3 gives the full variable domain: KAGVTQTPRYLIKTRGQQVTLSCSPISGHRSVSWYQQTPGQGLQFLFEYFSETQRNKGNFPGRFSGRQFSNSRSEMNVSTLELGDSALYLCASSKGGVHSDTQYFGPGTRLLVL.

The rearrangement links TRBV15 to TRBJ1-4, with 9 bases that match TRBD1. This CDR3 comprises 14 residues. V gave up 4 bases and J gave up 7 bases; unmatched junction bases: 4. Germline lookup yields CDR1 LNHNV and CDR2 YYDKDF (reference sequence). CDR3 residues: CATSKQGASEKLFF. The CDR3 nucleotides are TGTGCCACCAGCAAACAGGGGGCGAGTGAAAAACTGTTTTTT.

This rearrangement joins TRBV19 to TRBJ2-5; 7 bases are a match to TRBD1. The germline V gene encodes CDR1 LNHDA and CDR2 SQIVND (reference sequence). V was pared by 1 base and J by 0 bases, with 2 bases of the junction left unmatched. This CDR3 comprises 15 residues. The chain's CDR3 is CASSIGGTDQETQYF. Here the CDR3 DNA reads TGTGCCAGTAGTATAGGAGGGACAGACCAAGAGACCCAGTACTTC.

The chain joins TRBV18 to TRBJ2-1; 7 bases are shared with TRBD2. J lost 7 bases, V lost 8 bases, and 11 bases had no gene match. The CDR3 is 14 amino acids. Germline loops: CDR1 KGHSH, CDR2 LQKENI. The CDR3 sequence is CASTLTGTMNEQFF. In nucleotides, the CDR3 is TGTGCCAGCACATTGACGGGGACTATGAATGAGCAGTTCTTC. Complete variable domain (other parts from reference TRBV18 and TRBJ2-1): NAGVMQNPRHLVRRRGQEARLRCSPMKGHSHVYWYRQLPEEGLKFMVYLQKENIIDESGMPKERFSAEFPKEGPSILRIQQVVRGDSAAYFCASTLTGTMNEQFFGPGTRLTVL.

A single count supports this clone. The chain uses TRBV12-5 and TRBJ2-3; D perhaps matches TRBD2 (7 bases). V was shortened by 2 bases and J by 5 bases, with 17 bases between the two germline ends. The CDR3 runs 16 residues. From germline, CDR1 is LGHNT and CDR2 FRNRAP. DNA for the CDR3: TGTGCTAGTGGTTTGATGGGGGGGGGCAGTAAAGATACGCAGTATTTT. Translated: CASGLMGGGSKDTQYF.